This entry lists 19 T cell receptor beta chains sequenced from one sample in a study of PD-1 blockade in mismatch repair-deficient tumors. The table came from immunoSEQ multiplex PCR; TCRdb's copy has only in-frame clones and leaves some out. The table shows 90,000 to 130,000 clones, with about 83% occurring only once. This specimen was peripheral blood, taken 60 weeks after starting pembrolizumab. The receptors stem from an adult with mismatch repair-deficient cancer.

The chain carries TRBV9 and TRBJ1-1; 7 nucleotides match TRBD1. Unmatched junction bases numbered 7, after V lost 4 bases and J lost 4 bases. This CDR3 comprises 14 residues. CDR1 is SGDLS and CDR2 is YYNGEE in the germline V gene. CDR3 sequence (DNA): TGTGCCAGCAGCCCAATCAGGGGGTTCACTGAAGCTTTCTTT. Translated: CASSPIRGFTEAFF.

The chain uses TRBV19 and TRBJ2-3; TRBD2 matches 13 bases. After removal of 7 bases from V and 0 bases from J, the junction contained 13 bases not matched to a gene. There are 19 residues in the CDR3. CDR1 and CDR2 from the germline V gene are LNHDA and SQIVND (reference sequence). The CDR3 sequence: CASNPTSGRTSFSTDTQYF. CDR3 sequence (DNA): TGTGCCAGTAACCCGACTAGCGGGAGGACATCATTTAGCACAGATACGCAGTATTTT.

The V and J genes are TRBV6-4 and TRBJ1-1, with 8 bases aligning to TRBD1. CDR1 MRHNA and CDR2 SNTAGT come from the germline V gene. The CDR3 is 14 residues long. After removal of 6 bases from V and 2 bases from J, the junction contained 5 bases not matched to a gene. The DNA of the CDR3 is TGTGCCAGCAGGGTGACAGGGGTTAACACTGAAGCTTTCTTT. This sequence encodes CASRVTGVNTEAFF.

The chain employs TRBV19 and TRBJ2-1, with 11 bases identical to TRBD1. With V trimmed by 7 bases and J by 7 bases, 3 bases remained unmatched. The CDR3 is 13 residues long. The germline V gene has CDR1 LNHDA and CDR2 SQIVND (reference sequence). This CDR3 is CASIGQGANEQFF. CDR3 DNA sequence: TGTGCCAGTATTGGACAGGGGGCGAATGAGCAGTTCTTC.

V usage is TRBV9 and J usage is TRBJ2-2; TRBD1 matches 9 bases. The germline CDR1 and CDR2 sequences are SGDLS and YYNGEE. The CDR3 totals 16 residues. The V segment lost 4 bases and the J segment 6 bases; nucleotides outside the gene matches: 10. CDR3: CASSSAAGTGPGELFF. CDR3 coding DNA: TGTGCCAGCAGCTCCGCGGCTGGGACAGGGCCCGGGGAGCTGTTTTTT. Full variable domain (remainder filled in from reference TRBV9 and TRBJ2-2): DSGVTQTPKHLITATGQRVTLRCSPRSGDLSVYWYQQSLDQGLQFLIQYYNGEERAKGNILERFSAQQFPDLHSELNLSSLELGDSALYFCASSSAAGTGPGELFFGEGSRLTVL.

V is TRBV7-2 and J is TRBJ2-7; D is ambiguous. Germline-derived CDR1 and CDR2 are SGHTA and FQGNSA. This CDR3 is 15 amino acids long. V was trimmed by 1 base and J by 6 bases, leaving 16 bases between them. The CDR3 region is CASSLDPREALEQYF. The DNA for the CDR3 is TGTGCCAGCAGCTTAGATCCCCGAGAAGCGCTCGAGCAGTACTTC.

This clone was seen a single time. The chain has TRBV15 and TRBJ2-7; no clear D gene. The V end was cut by 0 bases, the J end by 1 base, with 7 bases between. Germline V gives CDR1 LNHNV, CDR2 YYDKDF (reference sequence). The CDR3 sequence is 14 residues long. In DNA, the CDR3 is TGTGCCACCAGCAGAGATTTCGGGTCCTACGAGCAGTACTTC. Protein sequence: CATSRDFGSYEQYF.

This clone has only a few counts. V and J are TRBV12-5 and TRBJ2-2; D call uncertain. The CDR3 is made up of 16 amino acids. V shed 0 bases and J shed 2 bases, with 10 bases lying between them. CDR1 is LGHNT and CDR2 is FRNRAP in the germline V gene. CDR3 nucleotides: TGTGCTAGTGGTTTGGTTCAGGAAAGCAACACCGGGGAGCTGTTTTTT. Protein: CASGLVQESNTGELFF. The full variable domain, in which reference TRBV12-5 and TRBJ2-2 provide the parts outside the CDR3, is DARVTQTPRHKVTEMGQEVTMRCQPILGHNTVFWYRQTMMQGLELLAYFRNRAPLDDSGMPKDRFSAEMPDATLATLKIQPSEPRDSAVYFCASGLVQESNTGELFFGEGSRLTVL.

The V gene is TRBV5-5, the J gene TRBJ1-5, with D possibly matching TRBD1 (5 bases). Germline V CDR1 and CDR2: SGHKS, YYEKEE (reference sequence). V was pared by 0 bases and J by 6 bases, with 13 bases between. The CDR3 runs 15 residues. As DNA, the CDR3 is TGTGCCAGCAGCTTGGGACTGTGGGGGGTTCAGCCCCAGCATTTT. Its protein product is CASSLGLWGVQPQHF.

The rearrangement uses TRBV19 and TRBJ2-5; 11 bases agree with TRBD1. The end of the DNA is better explained by TRBJ2-7, so the J call may be wrong. The germline V gene encodes CDR1 LNHDA and CDR2 SQIVND (reference sequence). This CDR3 is built from 15 residues. The CDR3 spells CASSIGQGATYEQYF. The CDR3 DNA reads as TGTGCCAGTAGTATCGGACAGGGGGCCACCTACGAGCAGTACTTC.

V is TRBV27 and J is TRBJ2-1; maybe TRBD2 (6 bases). Germline CDR1 reads MNHEY; CDR2 reads SMNVEV (reference sequence). V was pared by 5 bases and J by 5 bases, with 19 bases between. CDR3 size: 16 residues. The CDR3 region has the DNA TGTGCCAGCAGTCGGGGGACGGGGTACTCGCACAATGAGCAGTTCTTC. Translating gives CASSRGTGYSHNEQFF.

The V gene is TRBV10-3, the J gene TRBJ1-1; D remains ambiguous. CDR1 and CDR2 from the germline V gene are ENHRY and SYGVKD. V lost 5 bases and J 5 bases, leaving 15 bases between the germline ends. CDR3 length equals 14 residues. CDR3 bases: TGTGCCATCAGTCAGAGGCCGCCGGAAACTGAAGCTTTCTTT. As protein: CAISQRPPETEAFF.

The chain recombines TRBV2 with TRBJ1-6; TRBD1 aligns across 8 bases. The CDR3 is made up of 15 amino acids. The V segment lost 6 bases and the J segment 9 bases; nucleotides outside the gene matches: 10. Looked up from germline, CDR1 is SNHLY and CDR2 is FYNNEI. CDR3 residues: CASRRTRTGISPLHF. The CDR3, as DNA: TGTGCCAGCAGGAGGACGAGGACAGGGATTTCACCCCTCCACTTT.

This clone was observed once. The V gene is TRBV9, the J gene TRBJ2-1; 9 bases are a match to TRBD2. This CDR3 is built from 15 residues. Germline V gene sequence: CDR1 SGDLS, CDR2 YYNGEE. Trimming at V came to 0 bases and at J to 7 bases, leaving 5 bases not matched to a gene. CDR3 protein: CASSVAREGGNEQFF. The DNA of the CDR3 is TGTGCCAGCAGCGTAGCGCGGGAGGGGGGGAATGAGCAGTTCTTC.

The chain joins TRBV29-1 to TRBJ2-1, with 9 bases lining up with TRBD2. Germline V CDR1 and CDR2: SQVTM, ANQGSEA. J gave up 3 bases and V 3 bases, and 6 bases lay outside the gene matches. This CDR3 comprises 15 residues. The CDR3: CSVDRAGGLYNEQFF. In DNA, the CDR3 is TGCAGCGTTGACCGAGCGGGAGGACTCTACAATGAGCAGTTCTTC.

The gene calls are TRBV28 and TRBJ2-1; D gene ambiguous. V was trimmed by 6 bases and J by 8 bases, leaving 20 bases between them. The length of the CDR3 is 15 residues. The germline CDR1 and CDR2 sequences are MDHEN and SYDVKM. The CDR3 nucleotides read TGTGCCAGCAGGCTGAACGTGCCAGGAATTTATGAGCAGTTCTTC. It yields the protein CASRLNVPGIYEQFF.

This clone was picked up a small number of times. The rearrangement uses TRBV11-2 and TRBJ2-7; TRBD2 matches 12 bases. CDR3 size: 15 residues. Trimming removed 3 bases from V and 2 bases from J; junction bases left unmatched: 2. The germline V gene has CDR1 SGHAT and CDR2 FQNNGV. The CDR3 DNA reads as TGTGCCAGCAGCTTGACTAGCGGGGGACCCTACGAGCAGTACTTC. Translated: CASSLTSGGPYEQYF. The whole variable domain, filled in from reference TRBV11-2 and TRBJ2-7, reads EAGVAQSPRYKIIEKRQSVAFWCNPISGHATLYWYQQILGQGPKLLIQFQNNGVVDDSQLPKDRFSAERLKGVDSTLKIQPAKLEDSAVYLCASSLTSGGPYEQYFGPGTRLTVT.

The chain combines TRBV5-1 with TRBJ2-3; weak D call: TRBD1 (6 bases). CDR1 and CDR2 from the germline V gene are SGHRS and YFSETQ. The length of the CDR3 is 14 residues. V lost 4 bases to trimming and J lost 8 bases, with 17 bases between them. For the CDR3, the DNA is TGCGCCAGCAGCCAAAAAGGGGGTACGGGTACGCAGTATTTT. Protein product: CASSQKGGTGTQYF.

This chain links TRBV6-1 with TRBJ1-1, with a possible D match to TRBD1 (5 bases). The ends were cut back, 8 bases at V and 1 base at J, with 14 bases in the middle. The CDR3 covers 14 residues. Germline CDR1 and CDR2: MNHNS and SASEGT. The DNA of the CDR3 is TGTGCCAGCCGTCCAGGGCCAGAGAACACTGAAGCTTTCTTT. This translates into CASRPGPENTEAFF.